This TCR beta chain was obtained from a study of blood T cell repertoires in COVID-19. The wider study: Specimens from acute and convalescent COVID-19 originated in the United States, Italy and Spain.

As handled by the study authors: The assay estimated nucleated cells by amplifying reference gene primers. Profiling relied on immunoSEQ multiplex PCR, and the TCRdb table lists in-frame clones only, not all of them. V and J calls and clone size come straight from that table; D and trimming were deduced from the DNA. Counted here are roughly 220,000 clones, around 86% occurring once; the ten biggest clones make up 9.5% to 13%. The sample was peripheral blood. The clonotype was recovered from a woman between 50 and 59 years old with COVID-19, enrolled during active disease.

DNA for the CDR3: TGTGCCAGCAGCTTAGAAACGACTGGCTCCTACAATGAGCAGTTCTTC. Translated: CASSLETTGSYNEQFF. The genes are TRBV7-2 and TRBJ2-1, with D uncertain. CDR1 is SGHTA and CDR2 is FQGNSA in the germline V gene. V lost 1 base and J 0 bases, leaving 10 bases between the germline ends. The CDR3 runs to 16 residues.